A single sample is the source of the 29 T cell receptor beta chains below, sequenced in a study of blood T cells in healthy people across ages. Primers used in a second PCR of roughly 6 to 11 cycles were a sample-barcoded 5' primer and a J-beta primer mix. TCRdb re-derived calls from the 5' RACE reads in MiXCR, one entry per CDR3 protein. Of about 1.5 million distinct CDR3 sequences detected, about 42% appear once; the ten largest clones hold around 4%. Sequenced material: blood. The receptors were gathered from a woman younger than 35 in good health.

This chain joins TRBV11-2 and TRBJ2-3; no reliable D call. Trimming removed 0 bases at V and 10 bases at J, with 17 bases between. The CDR3 consists of 15 residues. CDR1 SGHAT and CDR2 FQNNGV come from the germline V gene. The CDR3 DNA reads as TGTGCCAGCAGCTTAGATCAATTGGTGACGTCTGCGCAGTATTTT. It encodes CASSLDQLVTSAQYF.

A few counts support this clonotype. CDR3 protein: CASSYLRGGDTEAFF. The CDR3 coding sequence is TGTGCCAGCAGTTACCTTAGAGGGGGTGACACTGAAGCTTTCTTT. The chain joins TRBV6-2 or TRBV6-3 to TRBJ1-1; weak D call: TRBD1 (6 bases). Germline V gene data show CDR1 as MNHEY and CDR2 as SVGEGT. The CDR3 is 15 residues long. Trimming removed 2 bases from V and 3 bases from J, with 13 bases in between.

This clonotype appeared a few times. The V and J genes are TRBV6-6 and TRBJ1-4; 8 bases map to TRBD1. Germline CDR1 is MNHNY and CDR2 is SVGAGI (reference sequence). V shed 7 bases, J shed 3 bases, and the junction held 10 bases outside the gene matches. The CDR3 extends over 16 amino acids. Written as DNA, the CDR3 is TGTGCCAGCATCGGCCAGGGGGCTGCGGCTAATGAAAAACTGTTTTTT. This encodes CASIGQGAAANEKLFF.

CDR3 region: CATALDGYEQYF. For the CDR3, the DNA is TGTGCCACCGCCCTGGACGGCTACGAGCAGTACTTC. The rearrangement joins TRBV6-2 or TRBV6-3 to TRBJ2-4; D call uncertain. The J call may be in error: the DNA end matches TRBJ2-7 better. The CDR3 covers 12 residues. Germline V gene sequence: CDR1 MNHEY, CDR2 SVGEGT.

The chain couples TRBV7-8 to TRBJ2-1; 13 nucleotides align to TRBD2. Germline values: CDR1 SGHVS, CDR2 FQNEAQ. Trimming took 2 bases from V and 1 from J; bases not matched to a gene: 8. CDR3 length: 19 residues. This CDR3 reads CASSLSGTSGIGSYNEQFF. The CDR3 coding sequence is TGTGCCAGCAGCTTATCCGGGACTAGCGGGATAGGGTCCTACAATGAGCAGTTCTTC.

The J gene is TRBJ2-4, the V gene TRBV6-6, with 8 positions matching TRBD1. The CDR3 sequence is 16 residues long. Per the germline V gene, CDR1 is MNHNY and CDR2 is SVGAGI (reference sequence). The ends lost 5 bases at V and 0 bases at J; junction bases unmatched: 6. The CDR3 DNA is TGTGCCAGCAGTCAAGGACAGGGAGTAGCCAAAAACATTCAGTACTTC. Translating gives CASSQGQGVAKNIQYF.

This rearrangement joins TRBV2 to TRBJ2-6, with D perhaps matching TRBD2 (5 bases). In germline, CDR1 is SNHLY, CDR2 FYNNEI. The CDR3 spans 14 residues. Trimming cost V 6 bases and J 2 bases, with 8 bases left between them. CDR3 nucleotides: TGTGCCAGCAGCGGGGTGACTGGGGCCAACGTCCTGACTTTC. Amino acids: CASSGVTGANVLTF.

This clonotype was seen only a few times. The chain employs TRBV20-1 and TRBJ2-1; 14 nucleotides match TRBD2. With the DNA end fitting TRBJ2-7 better, the J assignment may be wrong. This CDR3 is 17 amino acids long. Germline loops: CDR1 DFQATT, CDR2 SNEGSKA (reference sequence). The CDR3 spells CSAMGLAGVSSYNEQYF. CDR3 nucleotide sequence: TGCAGTGCAATGGGACTAGCGGGGGTGAGCTCCTACAATGAGCAGTACTTC.

Remarks on this clonotype: One base away lies a much larger clone, so this may be a sequencing read error. The chain combines TRBV7-2 with TRBJ2-7, with unresolved D. The CDR3 has 12 amino acids. Germline V gives CDR1 SGHTA, CDR2 FQGNSA. CDR3 bases: TGTGCCAGCAGCTTAAATGGCCGCGAGCGGTACTTC. Translated, it gives CASSLNGRERYF.

The gene calls are TRBV4-1 and TRBJ2-5; 13 nucleotides align to TRBD2. Per germline, CDR1 MGHRA and CDR2 YSYEKL. The CDR3 runs to 14 residues. With 7 bases clipped from V and 11 bases from J, the junction kept 10 bases outside the gene matches. CDR3 protein: CASTRTSGGNEQYF. DNA of the CDR3: TGCGCCAGCACCAGGACTAGCGGGGGAAATGAGCAGTACTTC.

The rearrangement links TRBV7-2 to TRBJ2-5, with 10 positions matching TRBD2. J was trimmed by 2 bases and V by 2 bases; bases with no gene match: 5. This CDR3 region has 16 residues. CDR1 and CDR2 from the germline V gene are SGHTA and FQGNSA. The CDR3, as DNA: TGTGCCAGCAGCTTACGGCTAGCGGGGGTTCAAGAGACCCAGTACTTC. This encodes CASSLRLAGVQETQYF.

The V call is TRBV29-1, the J call TRBJ1-5; D is unclear. The ends were cut back, 3 bases at V and 7 bases at J, with 13 bases in the middle. CDR1 is SQVTM and CDR2 is ANQGSEA in the germline V gene. The CDR3 has 13 amino acids. CDR3 bases: TGCAGCGTTGATGGGCCCCCGGGCCAGCCCCAGCATTTT. The encoded protein is CSVDGPPGQPQHF.

This sequence joins TRBV29-1 and TRBJ2-5; 9 nucleotides agree with TRBD2. The CDR3 is 15 residues long. Germline V gene sequence: CDR1 SQVTM, CDR2 ANQGSEA. The junction had 6 bases not matched to a gene; V was cut back by 4 bases and J by 0 bases. The CDR3: CSVGGSGGYQETQYF. In nucleotides, the CDR3 is TGCAGCGTTGGGGGGAGCGGGGGGTACCAAGAGACCCAGTACTTC.

This clonotype was observed a handful of times. The chain couples TRBV20-1 to TRBJ1-5, with D tentatively TRBD1 (5 bases). Trimming took 0 bases from V and 7 from J, leaving 16 bases between them. Germline V gene data show CDR1 as DFQATT and CDR2 as SNEGSKA (reference sequence). The CDR3 contains 15 residues. CDR3 sequence reads: CSARDYLEGIQPQHF. The CDR3 DNA reads TGCAGTGCTAGAGATTACCTGGAGGGGATCCAGCCCCAGCATTTT.

This chain links TRBV4-1 with TRBJ2-1; D perhaps matches TRBD1 (5 bases). CDR3 length equals 15 residues. Trimming removed 4 bases at V and 8 bases at J, with 18 bases between. The germline gives CDR1 MGHRA, CDR2 YSYEKL. CDR3 loop: CASSPKGRPLDEQFF. The CDR3 DNA is TGCGCCAGCAGCCCCAAGGGGCGCCCCCTAGATGAGCAGTTCTTC.

J is TRBJ1-2 and V is TRBV21-1; the listed D gene, TRBD1, was not tested against the DNA. TRBV21-1 is shown as a pseudogene. The CDR3 sequence is 19 residues long. CDR3 region: CASSKSPRDRDIDNYGYTF. The CDR3 nucleotides are TGTGCCAGCAGCAAGTCCCCCCGGGACAGGGACATTGATAACTATGGCTACACCTTC.

This clonotype was found a few times. The chain couples TRBV5-1 to TRBJ2-1; D is undetermined. Trimming took off 8 bases at V and 0 bases at J, with 18 bases between the two ends. CDR3 length equals 16 residues. Germline V gene sequence: CDR1 SGHRS, CDR2 YFSETQ. The CDR3 DNA follows: TGCGCCAGTGGTTTGGGTACAGCGAGCTCCTACAATGAGCAGTTCTTC. It encodes CASGLGTASSYNEQFF.

The sample holds many counts of this clonotype. CDR3 in DNA: TGTGCCAGCAGCTCACTAGCGGGGGCCTACGAGCAGTACTTC. Protein: CASSSLAGAYEQYF. The J gene is TRBJ2-7, the V gene TRBV7-2, with 11 positions matching TRBD2. The CDR3 runs to 14 residues. Trimming removed 4 bases from V and 2 bases from J; junction bases left unmatched: 1. Per the germline V gene, CDR1 is SGHTA and CDR2 is FQGNSA. The complete variable domain, with remaining parts taken from reference TRBV7-2 and TRBJ2-7, reads GAGVSQSPSNKVTEKGKDVELRCDPISGHTALYWYRQSLGQGLEFLIYFQGNSAPDKSGLPSDRFSAERTGGSVSTLTIQRTQQEDSAVYLCASSSLAGAYEQYFGPGTRLTVT.

The chain has TRBV5-1 and TRBJ2-2; 8 nucleotides agree with TRBD1. The length of the CDR3 is 18 residues. The trim removed 0 bases at V and 3 bases at J, leaving 10 bases unmatched. The germline V gene has CDR1 SGHRS and CDR2 YFSETQ. In DNA form, the CDR3 reads TGCGCCAGCAGCTTGGCAGGGGGCCAATTTGGGGACACCGGGGAGCTGTTTTTT. This gives the protein CASSLAGGQFGDTGELFF.

This clonotype has a handful of counts. CDR3 amino acids: CASSAGIDTQYF. The DNA for the CDR3 is TGTGCCAGCTCAGCGGGTATAGATACGCAGTATTTT. The rearrangement joins TRBV2 to TRBJ2-3; possibly TRBD2 for D (6 bases). The ends were cut back, 8 bases at V and 5 bases at J, with 11 bases in the middle. This CDR3 is built from 12 residues. Per germline, CDR1 SNHLY and CDR2 FYNNEI.

This clonotype came up a few times. J is TRBJ2-1 and V is TRBV10-3, with D tentatively TRBD2 (6 bases). CDR3 length: 15 amino acids. Germline-derived CDR1 and CDR2 are ENHRY and SYGVKD. V was cut by 4 bases and J by 5 bases, with 15 bases left in between. Written as DNA, the CDR3 is TGTGCCATCAGTGCTAGCGAGGGATACGACAATGAGCAGTTCTTC. Translated, it gives CAISASEGYDNEQFF.

The rearrangement joins TRBV3-1 to TRBJ2-7; D is uncertain. Trimming left V 3 bases short and J 6 bases short, with 6 bases between. Germline loops: CDR1 LGHDT, CDR2 YNNKEL (reference sequence). The CDR3 is made up of 11 amino acids. CDR3 amino acids: CASSQSLEQYF. DNA for the CDR3: TGTGCCAGCAGCCAGTCCCTCGAGCAGTACTTC.

There are many counts of this clonotype. The gene calls are TRBV13 and TRBJ2-5; D possibly corresponds to TRBD1 (6 bases). The germline CDR1 and CDR2 sequences are PRHDT and FYEKMQ (reference sequence). V was pared by 5 bases and J by 3 bases, with 10 bases between. CDR3 size: 13 residues. The CDR3 region has the DNA TGTGCCAGCAGCCTTCCAGGGGAAGAGACCCAGTACTTC. Residues: CASSLPGEETQYF.

Only a few counts were recorded for this clonotype. The chain couples TRBV20-1 to TRBJ2-4; TRBD2 is a possible D gene (7 bases). Germline V gene data show CDR1 as DFQATT and CDR2 as SNEGSKA (reference sequence). V lost 6 bases to trimming and J lost 6 bases, with 15 bases between them. The length of the CDR3 is 13 residues. CDR3: CSAGGPRSNIQYF. The CDR3 DNA sequence: TGCAGTGCCGGGGGGCCACGGTCAAACATTCAGTACTTC.

This clonotype was counted only a few times. This chain uses TRBV25-1 with TRBJ1-6; D not certain. CDR1 and CDR2 (germline): MGHDK, SYGVNS. Between the trimmed V and J ends, which lost 2 bases and 18 bases, there was a span of 17 bases. The CDR3 loop spans 13 amino acids. The CDR3 DNA is TGTGCCAGCAGTGAACCGCCCTCCGGCTTCCCCCACTTT. It yields the protein CASSEPPSGFPHF.

V usage is TRBV29-1 and J usage is TRBJ1-2; D perhaps matches TRBD1 (5 bases). The CDR3 is 14 residues long. Trimming cost V 2 bases and J 1 base, with 11 bases left between them. Per germline, CDR1 SQVTM and CDR2 ANQGSEA. The CDR3 spells CSVERDVINYGYTF. The CDR3 nucleotides are TGCAGCGTTGAAAGGGACGTAATTAACTATGGCTACACCTTC.

The chain links TRBV6-1 to TRBJ1-2; D remains ambiguous. CDR1 and CDR2 from the germline V gene are MNHNS and SASEGT. Deletions cut 0 bases from V and 5 bases from J, with 10 bases between. The CDR3 is made up of 14 amino acids. Written as DNA, the CDR3 is TGTGCCAGCAGTGAAGCCGTGGGGTGGTATGGCTACACCTTC. It translates to CASSEAVGWYGYTF.

This sequence joins TRBV4-3 and TRBJ2-3, with a weak D call TRBD1 (6 bases). CDR3 length: 17 residues. CDR1 is LGHNA and CDR2 is YSLEER in the germline V gene. With 1 base removed from V and 0 bases from J, the gap between germline ends came to 14 bases. CDR3 loop: CASSQGQGTPSTDTQYF. CDR3 DNA: TGCGCCAGCAGCCAAGGTCAGGGGACGCCTAGCACAGATACGCAGTATTTT.

The V gene is TRBV2, the J gene TRBJ2-3; TRBD1 matches 10 bases. The trim removed 5 bases at V and 2 bases at J, leaving 4 bases unmatched. Germline V gives CDR1 SNHLY, CDR2 FYNNEI. The CDR3 runs to 15 residues. The CDR3 region is CASSRQGANTDTQYF. The CDR3 nucleotides are TGTGCCAGCAGTCGACAGGGGGCTAACACAGATACGCAGTATTTT.